Each of the 19 T cell receptor beta chains below was sequenced from the same sample in a study of radiation and T cells in renal cell carcinoma. TCRdb keeps only in-frame clones here, not all; method: immunoSEQ multiplex PCR. The profile shows about 65,000 clones, roughly 79% of them singletons. The time point is: blood 2 weeks post-SBRT. The sample's treatment: 15 Gy SBRT to primary tumor, nephrectomy 4 weeks later. Sequencing used blood, obtained from a patient whose treatment included radiotherapy and nephrectomy. These receptor sequences come from a man aged 60 to 69 with renal cell carcinoma.

The CDR3: CASSLGGASYNEQFF. The CDR3 DNA follows: TGTGCCAGCAGCTTAGGGGGGGCGTCCTACAATGAGCAGTTCTTC. The chain is built from TRBV11-2 and TRBJ2-1, with D perhaps being TRBD1 or TRBD2 (6 bases each). The CDR3 sequence is 15 residues long. CDR1 SGHAT and CDR2 FQNNGV come from the germline V gene. The V end was cut by 1 base, the J end by 1 base, with 8 bases between.

This chain connects TRBV19 to TRBJ2-3, with 8 bases fitting TRBD2. Germline-derived CDR1 and CDR2 are LNHDA and SQIVND (reference sequence). The CDR3 contains 19 residues. With 0 bases clipped from V and 2 bases from J, the junction kept 13 bases outside the gene matches. CDR3 nucleotides: TGTGCCAGTAGTATAGACGCATTAACTAGCGGTTCTAACACAGATACGCAGTATTTT. Protein product: CASSIDALTSGSNTDTQYF.

The rearrangement uses TRBV15 and TRBJ1-2; D is uncertain. Trimming removed 3 bases from V and 1 base from J, with 12 bases in between. The germline V gene has CDR1 LNHNV and CDR2 YYDKDF (reference sequence). The CDR3 length is 15 residues. CDR3 nucleotide sequence: TGTGCCACCAGCAGGGAGATTCCGTTTAACTATGGCTACACCTTC. It codes for CATSREIPFNYGYTF.

The rearrangement uses TRBV27 and TRBJ1-1; 12 nucleotides agree with TRBD1. CDR3 length: 15 residues. Trimming removed 4 bases from V and 5 bases from J; junction bases left unmatched: 5. Germline CDR1 is MNHEY and CDR2 is SMNVEV (reference sequence). CDR3 nucleotides: TGTGCCAGCAGTTCCTGGGACAGGGGGCGAACTGAAGCTTTCTTT. This gives the protein CASSSWDRGRTEAFF.

V and J are TRBV4-2 and TRBJ1-2; D gene unclear. Looked up from germline, CDR1 is LGHNA and CDR2 is YNFKEQ. The CDR3 spans 13 residues. Trimming cost V 3 bases and J 8 bases, with 13 bases left between them. The CDR3: CASSQKYHQGYTF. The CDR3, as DNA: TGTGCCAGCAGCCAGAAGTACCACCAGGGCTACACCTTC.

V usage is TRBV6-6 and J usage is TRBJ1-1, with D unresolved. Germline V gives CDR1 MNHNY, CDR2 SVGAGI (reference sequence). V shed 0 bases and J shed 4 bases, with 9 bases lying between them. The CDR3 runs to 14 residues. The CDR3 sequence: CASSYSPQATEAFF. The CDR3 DNA is TGTGCCAGCAGTTACTCGCCTCAAGCCACTGAAGCTTTCTTT.

This clone showed up just once. The genes are TRBV7-2 and TRBJ2-3, with 8 bases matching TRBD2. CDR3 length: 16 amino acids. The V segment lost 2 bases and the J segment 0 bases; nucleotides outside the gene matches: 4. Germline values: CDR1 SGHTA, CDR2 FQGNSA. The chain's CDR3 is CASSLNSGVSTDTQYF. CDR3 nucleotides: TGTGCCAGCAGCTTAAATAGCGGGGTTAGCACAGATACGCAGTATTTT.

This rearrangement joins TRBV15 to TRBJ1-2; D is undetermined. The ends were cut back, 0 bases at V and 0 bases at J, with 2 bases in the middle. CDR1 is LNHNV and CDR2 is YYDKDF in the germline V gene (reference sequence). The length of the CDR3 is 13 residues. The CDR3 coding sequence is TGTGCCACCAGCAGAGAGCCTAACTATGGCTACACCTTC. Its protein is CATSREPNYGYTF. The full variable domain, rest sourced from reference TRBV15 and TRBJ1-2, is DAMVIQNPRYQVTQFGKPVTLSCSQTLNHNVMYWYQQKSSQAPKLLFHYYDKDFNNEADTPDNFQSRRPNTSFCFLDIRSPGLGDTAMYLCATSREPNYGYTFGSGTRLTVV.

The chain has TRBV19 and TRBJ2-5; 8 bases line up with TRBD2. Germline lookup yields CDR1 LNHDA and CDR2 SQIVND (reference sequence). After removal of 1 base from V and 4 bases from J, the junction contained 5 bases not matched to a gene. There are 15 residues in the CDR3. CDR3 DNA: TGTGCCAGTAGTATAGGGGCTAGCGGGCGAGAGACCCAGTACTTC. The encoded protein is CASSIGASGRETQYF.

The rearrangement links TRBV7-8 to TRBJ1-4; 10 bases fit TRBD1. V lost 5 bases to trimming and J lost 6 bases; unmatched junction nucleotides: 15. The CDR3 is 18 amino acids. From germline, CDR1 is SGHVS and CDR2 FQNEAQ. The CDR3 loop is CASSLFPGTGEGDEKLFF. The CDR3, as DNA: TGTGCCAGCAGCCTCTTCCCAGGGACAGGGGAAGGGGATGAAAAACTGTTTTTT.

The chain joins TRBV10-2 to TRBJ2-5; D possibly matches TRBD1 or TRBD2 (5 bases each). Trimming took off 0 bases at V and 3 bases at J, with 8 bases between the two ends. The germline V gene encodes CDR1 WSHSY and CDR2 SAAADI. This CDR3 is built from 14 residues. As DNA, the CDR3 is TGCGCCAGCAGTGAGTCGGGACCAAAAGAGACCCAGTACTTC. Its translation: CASSESGPKETQYF.

This clone was seen just once. The chain uses TRBV27 and TRBJ1-4; D perhaps matches TRBD1 (5 bases). The CDR3 has 13 residues. V was shortened by 4 bases and J by 6 bases, with 9 bases between the two germline ends. In germline, CDR1 is MNHEY, CDR2 SMNVEV (reference sequence). DNA for the CDR3: TGTGCCAGCAGTTCGGGGGGGGATGAAAAACTGTTTTTT. Translating it yields CASSSGGDEKLFF.

This clone has just a few counts. The J gene is TRBJ1-4, the V gene TRBV11-2; D uncertain. Germline lookup yields CDR1 SGHAT and CDR2 FQNNGV. Trimming took 5 bases from V and 8 from J, leaving 9 bases between them. The CDR3 extends over 12 amino acids. CDR3 amino acids: CASSPFGEKLFF. CDR3 nucleotide sequence: TGTGCCAGCAGCCCGTTCGGAGAAAAACTGTTTTTT.

The chain combines TRBV5-1 with TRBJ1-2; D possibly corresponds to TRBD1 (5 bases). Trimming removed 4 bases from V and 0 bases from J, with 19 bases in between. Germline V CDR1 and CDR2: SGHRS, YFSETQ. The CDR3 has 17 residues. The CDR3: CASSLGAWVEANYGYTF. The CDR3 nucleotides read TGCGCCAGCAGCCTCGGGGCATGGGTTGAAGCTAACTATGGCTACACCTTC.

The rearrangement joins TRBV7-2 to TRBJ2-3; D not certain. The CDR3 is 16 residues long. V gave up 5 bases and J gave up 6 bases, with 21 bases separating them. Germline assignment: CDR1 SGHTA and CDR2 FQGNSA. CDR3: CASSETGQESVDTQYF. As DNA, the CDR3 is TGTGCCAGCAGCGAAACGGGCCAGGAATCGGTGGATACGCAGTATTTT.

The chain links TRBV4-3 to TRBJ1-2; D may be TRBD1 (5 bases). Germline V gene sequence: CDR1 LGHNA, CDR2 YSLEER. CDR3 size: 15 residues. V dropped 0 bases and J dropped 6 bases, with 14 bases sitting between them. This CDR3 reads CASSQEGRGFDGYTF. As DNA, the CDR3 is TGCGCCAGCAGCCAAGAGGGAAGGGGTTTTGATGGCTACACCTTC.

The V gene is TRBV29-1, the J gene TRBJ2-1; 7 nucleotides match TRBD2. Germline V lookup: CDR1 SQVTM, CDR2 ANQGSEA. Trimming removed 3 bases from V and 8 bases from J; junction bases left unmatched: 16. The CDR3 spans 16 residues. The CDR3 DNA reads as TGCAGCGTTGAGGGCGGGAGCACCCAACTTATCGATGAGCAGTTCTTC. Amino acid sequence: CSVEGGSTQLIDEQFF.

The sample holds one count of this clone. This chain links TRBV6-5 with TRBJ1-2; possible D gene TRBD1, 5 bases. The ends were cut back, 5 bases at V and 2 bases at J, with 12 bases in the middle. The length of the CDR3 is 14 residues. CDR1 is MNHEY and CDR2 is SVGAGI in the germline V gene. The CDR3: CASSEGVGNYGYTF. CDR3 DNA: TGTGCCAGCAGTGAAGGGGTAGGGAACTATGGCTACACCTTC.

This clone was detected only a few times. The V and J genes are TRBV13 and TRBJ2-3; 8 bases match TRBD2. CDR3 length: 16 residues. Trimming took 1 base from V and 2 from J; bases not matched to a gene: 5. CDR1 PRHDT and CDR2 FYEKMQ come from the germline V gene (reference sequence). The CDR3 sequence is CASSLEASGPTDTQYF. DNA for the CDR3: TGTGCCAGCAGCTTAGAGGCTAGCGGGCCCACAGATACGCAGTATTTT.